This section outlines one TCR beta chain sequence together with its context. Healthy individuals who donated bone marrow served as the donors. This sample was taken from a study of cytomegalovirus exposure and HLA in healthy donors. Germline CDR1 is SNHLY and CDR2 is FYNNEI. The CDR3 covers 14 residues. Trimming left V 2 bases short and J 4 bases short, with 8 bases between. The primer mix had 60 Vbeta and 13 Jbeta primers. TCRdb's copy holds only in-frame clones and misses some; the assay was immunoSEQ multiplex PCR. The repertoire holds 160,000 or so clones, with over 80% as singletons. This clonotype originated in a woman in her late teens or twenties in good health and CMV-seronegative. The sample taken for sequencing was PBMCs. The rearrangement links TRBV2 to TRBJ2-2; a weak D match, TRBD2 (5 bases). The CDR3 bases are TGTGCCAGCAGTGAACACGGGGTCACCGGGGAGCTGTTTTTT. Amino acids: CASSEHGVTGELFF.